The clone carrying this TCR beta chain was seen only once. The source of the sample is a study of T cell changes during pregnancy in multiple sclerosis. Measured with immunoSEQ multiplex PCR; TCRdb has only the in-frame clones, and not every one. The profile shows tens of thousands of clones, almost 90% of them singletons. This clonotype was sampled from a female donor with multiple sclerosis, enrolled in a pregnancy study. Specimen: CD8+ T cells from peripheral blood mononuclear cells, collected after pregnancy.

The CDR3: CASSLRTGGLNEQFF. The CDR3 DNA follows: TGTGCCAGCAGCTTGCGGACAGGGGGTCTCAATGAGCAGTTCTTC. This rearrangement joins TRBV7-6 to TRBJ2-1, with 10 positions matching TRBD1. Losses at the gene ends were 3 bases for V and 6 bases for J; bases not matched to a gene: 5. The CDR3 spans 15 residues. Germline V lookup: CDR1 SGHVS, CDR2 FNYEAQ.